Given below is one T cell receptor (beta chain) in context. Its specific antigen is unknown. Qualities for individual bases were not recorded, and no much larger clone is one base off. To demonstrate the VDJtools post-analysis software, the study profiled TCR beta repertoires from the peripheral blood of about 13 young patients with multiple sclerosis. The patients with multiple sclerosis were children and adolescents between roughly 6 and 16 years of age. This entry comes from a study of post-analysis software for immune sequencing data (dated by TCRdb to the mid-2010s). Background for the entire study: Relapsing-remitting, secondary progressive and progressive-relapsing multiple sclerosis were recorded as disease courses, and subtype annotation was lacking for some patients. A subset of samples was prepared in parallel using single-end sample barcoding, then pooled and co-amplified after Illumina adapter ligation. The patient repertoires were set against about 10 previously published healthy control repertoires from donors whose ages ranged from 6 to 25 years.

Findings and caveats that apply to the study as a whole: Direct clustering with F measure revealed strong co-clustering of samples prepared in the same batch, which led to a batch-effect correction. The control group was slightly older than the multiple sclerosis patient group. Multiple sclerosis patients had significantly lower normalized Chao1 diversity than controls, a result that suggests substantial peripheral T-cell clonal expansion. Roughly 5 TRBV segments, including TRBV5-6, TRBV5-1 and TRBV20-1, were significantly more frequent in patients than controls.

The germline V gene provides CDR1 SGHRS and CDR2 YFSETQ. Spanning cysteine to phenylalanine, the CDR3 consists of 17 amino acids. This entry keeps only the CDR3 DNA: 51 bases, framed from base 1. V sheds 0 bases and J sheds 0 bases, leaving 13 bases between their ends. The library was obtained by PCR. The instrument was an Illumina HiSeq 2500. To reduce PCR and sequencing biases, unique molecular identifiers were incorporated into the TCR beta cDNA libraries. Approximately 500,000 cDNA molecules were obtained per 1 to 10 million input T cells, so each molecule approximated one T cell. The patient libraries were prepared and sequenced using the same protocol as the earlier healthy control dataset. Within a given batch, samples were prepared together, multiplexed and sequenced on the same HiSeq lane. In the authors' own workflow: MIGEC was used to process the raw barcoded reads, and molecular identifier groups with only a single read were discarded before consensus assembly and CDR3 extraction. Clonotype tables were post-analysed with VDJtools, and diversity was normalized by down-sampling all datasets to the smallest sample size. In repertoire overlap clustering, CDR3 amino acid sequences, but not nucleotide sequences, were matched to correct batch-related cross-sample contamination. In-frame beta chains were kept once TCRdb had trimmed the public reads at Q25 with fastp and called clones with MiXCR. Identical CDR3 proteins give one entry, which carries the most common genes and DNA. These V and J calls are TCRdb output, not the study's own analysis. The sample table records about 810,000 distinct CDR3 sequences; approximately 53% of these occur just once. The top ten clonotypes cover approximately 4.3% of the sample.

Specimen: blood. This TCR derives from a girl aged 10 to 17 with multiple sclerosis. Recombination linked TRBV5-1 to TRBJ2-1; the D gene identity is not certain. The CDR3 protein sequence reads: CASSLASPWSSYNEQFF. The DNA sequence is as follows: TGCGCCAGCAGCTTGGCCTCCCCGTGGAGCTCCTACAATGAGCAGTTCTTC.